The 2 T cell receptor beta chains listed next were all sequenced from one sample in a study of metastatic and nonmetastatic thyroid tumors. TCRdb re-analyzed the PCR reads through MiXCR. This repertoire shows tens of thousands of clones, 11% to 15% found once; its top ten account for over 6.5%. All patients reached thyroid surgery having received no treatment beforehand. Source material: blood. The receptors were gathered from a male donor with papillary thyroid cancer or a benign thyroid nodule (not recorded which). Some clones in this sample may be carry-over from other donors' samples.

Turning to this clone: A read error may be the cause here, since a much bigger clone is one base away. The rearrangement joins TRBV9 to TRBJ2-5, with TRBD2 matching over 10 bases. This CDR3 contains 15 residues. The V gene's germline CDR1 is SGDLS and CDR2 YYNGEE. DNA of the CDR3: TGTGCCAGCAGCTCCAGAGCGGGAGGGCAGGAGACCAAGTACTTC. It specifies CASSSRAGGQETKYF. Full variable domain (outside the CDR3, taken from reference TRBV9 and TRBJ2-5): DSGVTQTPKHLITATGQRVTLRCSPRSGDLSVYWYQQSLDQGLQFLIQYYNGEERAKGNILERFSAQQFPDLHSELNLSSLELGDSALYFCASSSRAGGQETKYFGPGTRLLVL.

About this clone itself: A much larger clonotype is one base distant, so this may be a read error. V and J are TRBV6-2 or TRBV6-3 and TRBJ2-1; maybe TRBD1 (6 bases). This CDR3 is 14 amino acids long. Germline CDR1 reads MNHEY; CDR2 reads SVGEGT. Between the trimmed V and J ends, which lost 7 bases and 7 bases, there was a span of 17 bases. The CDR3 DNA reads as TGTGCCAGCATCCTCGGGACATCGGGTAATGAGCAGTTCTTC. The encoded protein is CASILGTSGNEQFF.